The next 26 T cell receptor beta chains were all read from a single sample in a study of cytomegalovirus exposure and HLA in healthy donors. It was with 60 Vbeta and 13 Jbeta primers that the PCR ran. Sequencing was performed with immunoSEQ multiplex PCR; in TCRdb, only in-frame clones are kept and a portion is missing. The sample includes 55,000 to 80,000 clones, about two thirds seen only once; the top ten take 2% to 2.5%. Input material: PBMCs. These receptors were obtained from a woman aged 25 to 39 in good health and CMV-seronegative.

The J gene is TRBJ1-1, the V gene TRBV5-1, with D possibly TRBD1 on 6 matching bases. The length of the CDR3 is 15 residues. Germline CDR1 is SGHRS and CDR2 is YFSETQ. Trimming removed 4 bases from V and 5 bases from J, with 18 bases in between. CDR3 region: CASSETGTKGTEAFF. CDR3 bases: TGCGCCAGCAGCGAAACCGGGACAAAGGGTACTGAAGCTTTCTTT. The variable domain in full, completed from reference TRBV5-1 and TRBJ1-1, reads KAGVTQTPRYLIKTRGQQVTLSCSPISGHRSVSWYQQTPGQGLQFLFEYFSETQRNKGNFPGRFSGRQFSNSRSEMNVSTLELGDSALYLCASSETGTKGTEAFFGQGTRLTVV.

The rearrangement links TRBV6-5 to TRBJ2-7; D perhaps matches TRBD2 (5 bases). Trimming removed 6 bases at V and 0 bases at J, with 15 bases between. The CDR3 is 15 residues long. CDR1 MNHEY and CDR2 SVGAGI come from the germline V gene. The chain's CDR3 is CASSPGLRNSYEQYF. CDR3 DNA: TGTGCCAGCAGCCCCGGACTCCGGAACTCCTACGAGCAGTACTTC.

The chain combines TRBV10-3 with TRBJ1-3; D is unresolved. Deletions cut 10 bases from V and 0 bases from J, with 13 bases between. This CDR3 is built from 14 residues. Looked up from germline, CDR1 is ENHRY and CDR2 is SYGVKD. The CDR3 reads CATALAISGNTIYF. CDR3 nucleotide sequence: TGTGCCACCGCATTAGCGATCTCTGGAAACACCATATATTTT.

This chain joins TRBV7-2 and TRBJ2-5; 10 bases fit TRBD2. J gave up 7 bases and V 2 bases, and 10 bases lay outside the gene matches. CDR3 length: 16 amino acids. Germline V CDR1 and CDR2: SGHTA, FQGNSA. The CDR3 is CASSLSGGGLLGTQYF. For the CDR3, the DNA is TGTGCCAGCAGCTTAAGCGGGGGGGGCCTGTTGGGGACCCAGTACTTC.

The chain links TRBV30 to TRBJ1-2, with D unclear. Trimming left V 4 bases short and J 0 bases short, with 6 bases between. The CDR3 has 12 amino acids. Germline lookup yields CDR1 GTSNPN and CDR2 SVGIG (reference sequence). The CDR3 DNA is TGTGCCTGGACTGAGACTAACTATGGCTACACCTTC. Protein sequence: CAWTETNYGYTF.

The chain carries TRBV5-1 and TRBJ2-2; tentatively, D is TRBD2 (6 bases). This CDR3 region has 18 residues. Trimming cost V 6 bases and J 4 bases, with 25 bases left between them. CDR1 is SGHRS and CDR2 is YFSETQ in the germline V gene. This chain's CDR3 is CASNSGGRNPRITGELFF. The DNA of the CDR3 is TGCGCCAGCAACTCCGGTGGGAGGAACCCCCGAATCACCGGGGAGCTGTTTTTT.

The rearrangement joins TRBV4-3 to TRBJ2-7; D not certain. The CDR3 has 16 amino acids. Trimming removed 0 bases at V and 3 bases at J, with 15 bases between. Germline CDR1 and CDR2: LGHNA and YSLEER. The CDR3 region has the DNA TGCGCCAGCAGCCAAGACCCCGGCAGGTATTACTACGAGCAGTACTTC. Translated, it gives CASSQDPGRYYYEQYF.

The chain employs TRBV13 and TRBJ2-3, with TRBD2 matching 12 bases. Germline CDR1 is PRHDT and CDR2 is FYEKMQ (reference sequence). CDR3 length equals 15 residues. After removal of 5 bases from V and 1 base from J, the junction contained 1 base not matched to a gene. In DNA, the CDR3 is TGTGCCAGCAGCCGGACTAGCGGGGGCACAGATACGCAGTATTTT. Its translation is CASSRTSGGTDTQYF.

This clone has just one count. The chain employs TRBV5-4 and TRBJ1-3; the D is unclear. V lost 0 bases and J 0 bases, leaving 7 bases between the germline ends. The CDR3 covers 15 residues. Germline values: CDR1 SGHNT, CDR2 YYREEE (reference sequence). CDR3 DNA: TGTGCCAGCAGCTTGGGAGAACCCTCTGGAAACACCATATATTTT. Translating gives CASSLGEPSGNTIYF.

The genes are TRBV7-9 and TRBJ2-3; 13 nucleotides align to TRBD2. The CDR3 runs to 16 residues. Germline CDR1 SEHNR, CDR2 FQNEAQ (reference sequence). Unmatched junction bases numbered 7, after V lost 2 bases and J lost 8 bases. CDR3 loop: CASSLSTSGGGSTQYF. The CDR3 DNA sequence: TGTGCCAGCAGCTTAAGCACTAGCGGGGGGGGCAGTACGCAGTATTTT.

The rearrangement joins TRBV6-1 to TRBJ2-5; 9 bases fit TRBD1. Trimming cost V 5 bases and J 2 bases; bases outside gene matches: 6. CDR3 length: 15 amino acids. Germline lookup yields CDR1 MNHNS and CDR2 SASEGT. Here the CDR3 reads CASSSVGTGQETQYF. The CDR3 DNA sequence: TGTGCCAGCAGTTCCGTCGGGACAGGGCAAGAGACCCAGTACTTC.

Here the CDR3 DNA reads TGTGCCAGCAGCTTAGTAGGGCAGGGGGCGGGCTACACCTTC. Translating it yields CASSLVGQGAGYTF. This chain connects TRBV7-2 to TRBJ1-2, with 8 bases identical to TRBD1. Germline assignment: CDR1 SGHTA and CDR2 FQGNSA. V lost 1 base and J lost 8; bases outside the gene matches: 6. The CDR3 length is 14 residues.

This sequence joins TRBV5-1 and TRBJ2-3, with 9 bases fitting TRBD1. V shed 0 bases, J shed 0 bases, and the junction held 2 bases outside the gene matches. Germline V lookup: CDR1 SGHRS, CDR2 YFSETQ. The CDR3 covers 16 residues. CDR3 in amino acids: CASSLAGQGSTDTQYF. The CDR3 region has the DNA TGCGCCAGCAGCTTGGCCGGACAGGGGAGCACAGATACGCAGTATTTT.

The chain's CDR3 is CASSQGDTTYEQYF. The DNA of the CDR3 is TGTGCCAGCAGCCAAGGGGACACCACCTACGAGCAGTACTTC. V usage is TRBV14 and J usage is TRBJ2-5, with D perhaps matching TRBD1 (6 bases). Matching the DNA end better, TRBJ2-7 makes the J call doubtful. The CDR3 extends over 14 amino acids. The germline V gene has CDR1 SGHDN and CDR2 FVKESK.

The gene calls are TRBV5-1 and TRBJ2-3; the match to TRBD1 covers 8 bases. V was pared by 5 bases and J by 0 bases, with 5 bases of the junction left unmatched. Looked up from germline, CDR1 is SGHRS and CDR2 is YFSETQ. The CDR3 consists of 15 residues. The CDR3 nucleotides read TGCGCCAGCAGTCCGGGACAGGTTAGCACAGATACGCAGTATTTT. It specifies CASSPGQVSTDTQYF. Variable domain in full (rest from reference TRBV5-1 and TRBJ2-3): KAGVTQTPRYLIKTRGQQVTLSCSPISGHRSVSWYQQTPGQGLQFLFEYFSETQRNKGNFPGRFSGRQFSNSRSEMNVSTLELGDSALYLCASSPGQVSTDTQYFGPGTRLTVL.

The rearrangement links TRBV5-5 to TRBJ2-1, with 8 nucleotides matching TRBD1. CDR3 length: 16 amino acids. Germline loops: CDR1 SGHKS, CDR2 YYEKEE (reference sequence). The trim removed 0 bases at V and 4 bases at J, leaving 6 bases unmatched. In DNA form, the CDR3 reads TGTGCCAGCAGCTTGGAGGGCAGGGGGCCATACAATGAGCAGTTCTTC. Protein product: CASSLEGRGPYNEQFF.

The CDR3, as DNA: TGTGCCAGCAGTTTGGGGCGACAGGGGGGGCAGTTCTTC. Amino acids: CASSLGRQGGQFF. V is TRBV6-5 and J is TRBJ2-1; TRBD1 agrees at 9 bases. Germline V gives CDR1 MNHEY, CDR2 SVGAGI. V shed 4 bases, J shed 12 bases, and the junction held 7 bases outside the gene matches. The CDR3 is made up of 13 amino acids.

V is TRBV6-5 and J is TRBJ2-7; D not certain. CDR3 length equals 12 residues. The germline V gene encodes CDR1 MNHEY and CDR2 SVGAGI. V lost 7 bases and J lost 4, with 11 bases in between. The CDR3 reads CASNGLLYEQYF. The DNA for the CDR3 is TGTGCCAGCAATGGCCTCCTGTACGAGCAGTACTTC.

The chain carries TRBV6-5 and TRBJ2-4, with D possibly TRBD1 on 6 matching bases. Trimming left V 7 bases short and J 7 bases short, with 17 bases between. The CDR3 runs to 14 residues. Germline V CDR1 and CDR2: MNHEY, SVGAGI. The CDR3 DNA follows: TGTGCCAGCACCCCGGACATTAGGGGGAACATTCAGTACTTC. It is translated as CASTPDIRGNIQYF.

This CDR3 reads CAWNARGRGNEQFF. The CDR3 coding sequence is TGTGCCTGGAACGCCAGGGGGCGCGGGAATGAGCAGTTCTTC. The chain uses TRBV30 and TRBJ2-1; TRBD1 agrees at 8 bases. The CDR3 is 14 residues long. Losses at the gene ends were 4 bases for V and 7 bases for J; bases not matched to a gene: 9. Germline V gene lookup returns CDR1 GTSNPN and CDR2 SVGIG (reference sequence).

The genes are TRBV11-2 and TRBJ2-3; D ambiguous. The germline CDR1 and CDR2 sequences are SGHAT and FQNNGV. Trimming stripped 3 bases from V and 3 bases from J, with 7 bases between. CDR3 length: 13 residues. CDR3 sequence reads: CASSFEATDTQYF. The CDR3 coding sequence is TGTGCCAGCAGCTTTGAAGCTACAGATACGCAGTATTTT. Looking up the rest from reference TRBV11-2 and TRBJ2-3 gives the full variable domain: EAGVAQSPRYKIIEKRQSVAFWCNPISGHATLYWYQQILGQGPKLLIQFQNNGVVDDSQLPKDRFSAERLKGVDSTLKIQPAKLEDSAVYLCASSFEATDTQYFGPGTRLTVL.

This chain joins TRBV6-1 and TRBJ2-2, with 10 positions matching TRBD1. V dropped 4 bases and J dropped 4; count of bases not matched to a gene: 3. Germline lookup yields CDR1 MNHNS and CDR2 SASEGT. The CDR3 has 15 amino acids. This chain's CDR3 is CASSGGQGVTGELFF. In DNA form, the CDR3 reads TGTGCCAGCAGTGGCGGACAGGGGGTCACCGGGGAGCTGTTTTTT.

The V call is TRBV6-6, the J call TRBJ1-5; the match to TRBD1 covers 9 bases. Trimming cost V 2 bases and J 11 bases; bases outside gene matches: 7. This CDR3 region has 14 residues. CDR1 is MNHNY, CDR2 SVGAGI, per germline (reference sequence). The CDR3 loop reads CASSYRTGDETQHF. In DNA, the CDR3 is TGTGCCAGCAGTTACCGGACAGGGGACGAGACCCAGCATTTT.

In this sample, this clone turned up a few times. Other nucleotide sequences from this sample produce the same CDR3. This chain uses TRBV21-1 with TRBJ1-3; the table's D call, TRBD1, has no DNA check behind it. TRBV21-1 is an annotated pseudogene. CDR3 length equals 17 residues. The CDR3 region is CASSKAGTGYSGNTIYF. The CDR3 DNA reads TGTGCCAGCAGCAAAGCCGGGACAGGATACTCTGGAAACACCATATATTTT.

The J gene is TRBJ1-3, the V gene TRBV11-2, with a weak D call TRBD1 (6 bases). The V gene's germline CDR1 is SGHAT and CDR2 FQNNGV. There are 15 residues in the CDR3. Trimming cost V 5 bases and J 0 bases, with 11 bases left between them. The CDR3 coding sequence is TGTGCCAGCAGCGTGGACAGTATCTCTGGAAACACCATATATTTT. This encodes CASSVDSISGNTIYF.

The chain recombines TRBV5-6 with TRBJ2-1; perhaps TRBD1 as D (7 bases). The germline V gene encodes CDR1 SGHDT and CDR2 YYEEEE. Deletions cut 2 bases from V and 8 bases from J, with 11 bases between. The CDR3 extends over 13 amino acids. CDR3 region: CASSLTGEDEQFF. As DNA, the CDR3 is TGTGCCAGCAGCTTAACAGGGGAGGATGAGCAGTTCTTC.